The 21 T cell receptor beta chains below come from one sample, sequenced in a study of blood T cell repertoires in COVID-19 (dated by TCRdb to 2019 to 2021). The library came from the immunoSEQ multiplex PCR assay. TCRdb stores this immuneACCESS table with in-frame sequences only. Part of the clones is absent; in the studies checked, under half of the shortfall reflects unresolved V genes, and no reason is known for the rest. The table for this sample lists over 250,000 clones; roughly nine tenths of them were counted only once. The biggest ten clones account for 2.6% of the sample. Specimen: PBMCs or T cells enriched from blood (not recorded which). These TCRs come from a man in his sixties who had recovered from COVID-19.

The J gene is TRBJ2-7, the V gene TRBV9, with 7 bases aligning to TRBD2. CDR3 length equals 14 residues. V was pared by 4 bases and J by 4 bases, with 8 bases of the junction left unmatched. Germline-derived CDR1 and CDR2 are SGDLS and YYNGEE. CDR3 residues: CASSTGLTQYEQYF. CDR3 nucleotides: TGTGCCAGCAGCACGGGACTAACTCAATACGAGCAGTACTTC.

The chain couples TRBV7-6 to TRBJ1-4; D unclear. CDR3 size: 15 residues. Trimming stripped 1 base from V and 6 bases from J, with 12 bases between. Germline V gives CDR1 SGHVS, CDR2 FNYEAQ. CDR3 DNA sequence: TGTGCCAGCAGCTTAGGAGGGAGACCTTATGAAAAACTGTTTTTT. As protein: CASSLGGRPYEKLFF.

V is TRBV21-1 and J is TRBJ2-1; the DNA was not compared with TRBD1, the D call given in the table. TRBV21-1 is recorded as a pseudogene. The CDR3 extends over 9 amino acids. This CDR3 reads CASNIEQFF. The CDR3 nucleotides read TGTGCCAGCAACATAGAGCAGTTCTTC.

Concerning this clone itself: The same CDR3 arises from other DNA sequences in this sample as well. The rearrangement links TRBV5-1 to TRBJ1-2, with unresolved D. V was cut by 2 bases and J by 2 bases, with 7 bases left in between. Germline-derived CDR1 and CDR2 are SGHRS and YFSETQ. This CDR3 spans 13 amino acids. This CDR3 is CASSFDSNYGYTF. CDR3 sequence (DNA): TGCGCCAGCAGCTTCGACTCAAACTATGGCTACACCTTC.

The chain has TRBV19 and TRBJ1-4, with D maybe TRBD1 (6 bases). Between the trimmed V and J ends, which lost 6 bases and 5 bases, there was a span of 10 bases. Germline V gives CDR1 LNHDA, CDR2 SQIVND (reference sequence). The CDR3 sequence is 13 residues long. CDR3 loop: CASSPTGNEKLFF. The CDR3 DNA sequence: TGTGCCAGTAGCCCGACAGGAAATGAAAAACTGTTTTTT.

The chain links TRBV11-2 to TRBJ2-1; perhaps TRBD1 as D (6 bases). Germline values: CDR1 SGHAT, CDR2 FQNNGV. The V end was cut by 3 bases, the J end by 10 bases, with 10 bases between. The CDR3 contains 12 residues. DNA for the CDR3: TGTGCCAGCAGCTTCCCGGGACAAGAGCAGTTCTTC. This encodes CASSFPGQEQFF. Together with reference TRBV11-2 and TRBJ2-1, the CDR3 gives the full variable domain: EAGVAQSPRYKIIEKRQSVAFWCNPISGHATLYWYQQILGQGPKLLIQFQNNGVVDDSQLPKDRFSAERLKGVDSTLKIQPAKLEDSAVYLCASSFPGQEQFFGPGTRLTVL.

V gene TRBV25-1 combines with J gene TRBJ1-6; the D gene is possibly TRBD1 (5 bases). The CDR3 contains 14 residues. With 3 bases removed from V and 4 bases from J, the gap between germline ends came to 7 bases. Germline V lookup: CDR1 MGHDK, CDR2 SYGVNS. CDR3 residues: CASSESGYNSPLHF. Here the CDR3 DNA reads TGTGCCAGCAGTGAGTCAGGGTATAATTCACCCCTCCACTTT.

This sequence joins TRBV5-1 and TRBJ2-7; 7 nucleotides align to TRBD1. The CDR3 has 17 residues. Trimming took 0 bases from V and 1 from J; bases not matched to a gene: 10. CDR1 and CDR2 from the germline V gene are SGHRS and YFSETQ. The CDR3: CASSLGFRDRISYEQYF. The CDR3 DNA reads as TGCGCCAGCAGCTTGGGGTTTAGGGACAGAATATCCTACGAGCAGTACTTC.

V usage is TRBV19 and J usage is TRBJ2-7; D is undetermined. The V gene lost 4 bases and the J gene lost 0 bases, with 10 bases spanning the gap. Germline V gene lookup returns CDR1 LNHDA and CDR2 SQIVND (reference sequence). The CDR3 is 14 amino acids. The CDR3 reads CASSTELTSYEQYF. CDR3 coding DNA: TGTGCCAGTAGTACGGAACTAACCTCCTACGAGCAGTACTTC. Using reference TRBV19 and TRBJ2-7 for the parts outside the CDR3, the full variable domain is DGGITQSPKYLFRKEGQNVTLSCEQNLNHDAMYWYRQDPGQGLRLIYYSQIVNDFQKGDIAEGYSVSREKKESFPLTVTSAQKNPTAFYLCASSTELTSYEQYFGPGTRLTVT.

This sequence joins TRBV25-1 and TRBJ2-5; TRBD2 is a possible D gene (5 bases). Trimming pared 7 bases from V and 1 base from J, leaving 16 bases between. This CDR3 has 15 residues. The V gene's germline CDR1 is MGHDK and CDR2 SYGVNS. The CDR3 region is CASKSVGGFQETQYF. In DNA, the CDR3 is TGTGCCAGCAAGTCGGTCGGAGGCTTCCAAGAGACCCAGTACTTC.

The chain links TRBV4-3 to TRBJ2-1, with D perhaps TRBD2 (6 bases). CDR1 and CDR2 from the germline V gene are LGHNA and YSLEER. V was clipped by 0 bases and J by 3 bases, with 12 bases between them. CDR3 length: 16 amino acids. The CDR3 protein is CASSQDRRGRYNEQFF. CDR3 nucleotides: TGCGCCAGCAGCCAAGATAGGAGGGGCCGCTACAATGAGCAGTTCTTC.

The chain couples TRBV5-1 to TRBJ2-1; 13 nucleotides line up with TRBD2. The CDR3 extends over 16 amino acids. The V gene end was trimmed by 2 bases and the J gene end by 8 bases; junction bases not matched to a gene: 7. In germline, CDR1 is SGHRS, CDR2 YFSETQ. The CDR3 reads CASSFIGTSGNDEQFF. For the CDR3, the DNA is TGCGCCAGCAGCTTCATAGGGACTAGCGGGAACGATGAGCAGTTCTTC.

This chain connects TRBV2 to TRBJ2-1, with a tentative D call TRBD2 (5 bases). The CDR3 runs to 15 residues. Germline-derived CDR1 and CDR2 are SNHLY and FYNNEI. Trimming took 4 bases from V and 9 from J, leaving 19 bases between them. The CDR3 coding sequence is TGTGCCAGCAGTGGATACGAGGGCGCGGGTAGTGAGCAGTTCTTC. Amino acids: CASSGYEGAGSEQFF.

V gene TRBV5-4 combines with J gene TRBJ1-1, with D hard to call. Germline V gene sequence: CDR1 SGHNT, CDR2 YYREEE (reference sequence). The CDR3 sequence is 14 residues long. Trimming removed 0 bases from V and 7 bases from J, with 13 bases in between. The CDR3 DNA is TGTGCCAGCAGCTTGGTGGGGAGGTTGCATGAAGCTTTCTTT. This sequence encodes CASSLVGRLHEAFF.

V is TRBV29-1 and J is TRBJ2-5; D is perhaps TRBD1 (6 bases). The CDR3 totals 13 residues. Trimming cost V 4 bases and J 4 bases, with 13 bases left between them. Germline V gives CDR1 SQVTM, CDR2 ANQGSEA. The chain's CDR3 is CSVGTGFLETQYF. The CDR3 DNA is TGCAGCGTTGGAACAGGGTTTTTAGAGACCCAGTACTTC.

The gene calls are TRBV3-1 (or the pseudogene TRBV3-2) and TRBJ1-2; no clear D gene. The CDR3 spans 15 residues. V was clipped by 2 bases and J by 4 bases, with 14 bases between them. Germline loops: CDR1 LGHDT, CDR2 YNNKEL (reference sequence). CDR3 protein: CASSQSPEGLYGYTF. Here the CDR3 DNA reads TGTGCCAGCAGCCAATCCCCGGAGGGCCTCTATGGCTACACCTTC.

This clone was found many times. The chain recombines TRBV30 with TRBJ2-3, with 13 bases fitting TRBD2. Trimming took 1 base from V and 1 from J; bases not matched to a gene: 8. The CDR3 has 18 residues. CDR1 and CDR2 (germline): GTSNPN, SVGIG (reference sequence). DNA of the CDR3: TGTGCCTGGAGTGCCACTAGCGGGGGGGCGGGAGGCACAGATACGCAGTATTTT. Translated: CAWSATSGGAGGTDTQYF. Complete variable domain (other parts from reference TRBV30 and TRBJ2-3): SQTIHQWPATLVQPVGSPLSLECTVEGTSNPNLYWYRQAAGRGLQLLFYSVGIGQISSEVPQNLSASRPQDRQFILSSKKLLLSDSGFYLCAWSATSGGAGGTDTQYFGPGTRLTVL.

The V and J genes are TRBV11-1 and TRBJ2-7; the match to TRBD1 covers 7 bases. Germline CDR1 SGHAT, CDR2 FQDESV (reference sequence). The length of the CDR3 is 15 residues. The V gene end was trimmed by 2 bases and the J gene end by 2 bases; junction bases not matched to a gene: 6. The CDR3 DNA reads as TGTGCCAGCAGCTTAACCGACAGGGTCCCCTACGAGCAGTACTTC. Protein sequence: CASSLTDRVPYEQYF. Together with reference TRBV11-1 and TRBJ2-7, the CDR3 gives the full variable domain: EAEVAQSPRYKITEKSQAVAFWCDPISGHATLYWYRQILGQGPELLVQFQDESVVDDSQLPKDRFSAERLKGVDSTLKIQPAELGDSAMYLCASSLTDRVPYEQYFGPGTRLTVT.

The chain carries TRBV6-5 and TRBJ1-2; 8 bases agree with TRBD1. This CDR3 is built from 15 residues. Germline values: CDR1 MNHEY, CDR2 SVGAGI. V shed 8 bases and J 2 bases; nucleotides not matched to a gene: 10. The CDR3 DNA reads as TGTGCCAGCCTAGGAATGACAGGGGTCAACTATGGCTACACCTTC. As protein: CASLGMTGVNYGYTF.

This sequence joins TRBV6-5 and TRBJ2-7; a possible D gene is TRBD1 (5 bases). Germline values: CDR1 MNHEY, CDR2 SVGAGI. The CDR3 covers 14 residues. Trimming stripped 2 bases from V and 2 bases from J, with 10 bases between. The DNA for the CDR3 is TGTGCCAGCAGTTACGACAGTCCCCCCTACGAGCAGTACTTC. Its translation is CASSYDSPPYEQYF.

This clone was observed a single time. The V and J genes are TRBV5-1 and TRBJ2-6; D perhaps matches TRBD1 (5 bases). The CDR3 contains 15 residues. Germline lookup yields CDR1 SGHRS and CDR2 YFSETQ. The ends were cut back, 3 bases at V and 1 base at J, with 8 bases in the middle. The chain's CDR3 is CASSSQVSGANVLTF. CDR3 nucleotides: TGCGCCAGCAGCTCACAGGTTTCTGGGGCCAACGTCCTGACTTTC.